This T cell receptor beta chain originates from a study of monozygotic twins with inflammatory bowel disease. Study-wide findings and caveats: Ultimately, a single strong signal or clonotype associated with IBD was not supported. Healthy co-twins exceeded IBD patients in TCRbeta diversity as measured by inverse Simpson.

Regarding this clonotype: Its specificity is not known.

From the 5' RACE reads, TCRdb lists one entry per CDR3 protein and no DNA. The record lists fewer than 550,000 distinct CDR3 sequences, of which the ten most abundant hold approximately 2.3%. Per germline, CDR1 SNHLY and CDR2 FYNNEI. The CDR3 runs 13 residues. The TCR sequence derives from a human donor with ulcerative colitis or Crohn's disease, or a healthy co-twin of an affected twin (not recorded which). The chain links TRBV2 to TRBJ1-2; the TCRdb call, TRBD1, lacks DNA for checking. The material sequenced was blood. The CDR3 sequence: CASRGTEYNGYTF.